A single sample is the source of the 28 T cell receptor beta chains below, sequenced in a study of blood T cell repertoires in COVID-19 (dated by TCRdb to the early 2020s). Receptors were amplified or captured by the immunoSEQ multiplex PCR assay. TCRdb obtained this table from immuneACCESS and retained in-frame rearrangements with V and J assigned. These tables miss some clones; where compared with another copy, unresolved V genes account for less than half of the shortfall, and the remainder is unexplained. Within this sample are around 260,000 clones, with about 80% of them counted one time only. The ten largest account for 15% to 18% of the sample. The sample consisted of peripheral blood. These receptor sequences come from a person aged 70 to 79 with COVID-19, enrolled during active disease.

The rearrangement joins TRBV7-3 to TRBJ1-1; tentatively, D is TRBD1 (6 bases). The germline V and J ends were trimmed by 2 bases and 3 bases, with 16 bases remaining between them. CDR3 length equals 16 residues. CDR1 SGHTA and CDR2 FQGTGA come from the germline V gene. Here the CDR3 DNA reads TGTGCCAGCAGCTTATGGGCAGGGGTATGGGACACTGAAGCTTTCTTT. Translated, it gives CASSLWAGVWDTEAFF.

J is TRBJ1-6 and V is TRBV15; TRBD1 is a possible D gene (5 bases). V lost 0 bases, J lost 7 bases, and 16 bases lay in between. Germline CDR1 LNHNV, CDR2 YYDKDF (reference sequence). This CDR3 region has 17 residues. For the CDR3, the DNA is TGTGCCACCAGCAGAGAGCCAGGTGCAGGGTACAATTCACCCCTCCACTTT. It specifies CATSREPGAGYNSPLHF.

J is TRBJ2-2 and V is TRBV5-6, with a weak D call TRBD1 (7 bases). This CDR3 region has 16 residues. The V end lost 4 bases, the J end lost 0 bases, and 13 bases lay between the germline ends. Germline loops: CDR1 SGHDT, CDR2 YYEEEE. CDR3 DNA: TGTGCCAGCAGCCCCCGCGGGACAGCGAACACCGGGGAGCTGTTTTTT. It yields the protein CASSPRGTANTGELFF.

The chain carries TRBV9 and TRBJ1-5, with 7 bases that match TRBD1. Germline assignment: CDR1 SGDLS and CDR2 YYNGEE. The CDR3 covers 15 residues. V trimming: 0 bases; J trimming: 3 bases; junction bases outside the gene matches: 3. The chain's CDR3 is CASSVGDRDNQPQHF. CDR3 DNA: TGTGCCAGCAGCGTAGGTGACAGGGACAATCAGCCCCAGCATTTT.

This sequence joins TRBV3-1 (or the pseudogene TRBV3-2) and TRBJ1-1; 8 positions agree with TRBD1. With V trimmed by 1 base and J by 3 bases, 10 bases remained unmatched. In germline, CDR1 is LGHDT, CDR2 YNNKEL (reference sequence). The CDR3 is 17 amino acids. The CDR3 DNA sequence: TGTGCCAGCAGCCAAGTTACATCCAGACAGGGGTACACTGAAGCTTTCTTT. As protein: CASSQVTSRQGYTEAFF.

V gene TRBV7-2 combines with J gene TRBJ2-2; D perhaps matches TRBD1 (6 bases). CDR1 and CDR2 (germline): SGHTA, FQGNSA. The CDR3 sequence is 14 residues long. V gave up 7 bases and J gave up 6 bases, with 15 bases separating them. The DNA for the CDR3 is TGTGCCAGCACCAGGACAGTCGCGGCCGGGGAGCTGTTTTTT. Protein sequence: CASTRTVAAGELFF.

The chain uses TRBV5-1 and TRBJ1-2, with a tentative D call TRBD1 (5 bases). The CDR3 covers 15 residues. Germline loops: CDR1 SGHRS, CDR2 YFSETQ. With 3 bases removed from V and 1 base from J, the gap between germline ends came to 13 bases. CDR3 in DNA: TGCGCCAGCAGCTCGAATACAGGTTATAACTATGGCTACACCTTC. Translating it yields CASSSNTGYNYGYTF.

This chain uses TRBV5-5 with TRBJ1-1; 7 bases are a match to TRBD1. CDR1 SGHKS and CDR2 YYEKEE come from the germline V gene (reference sequence). After removal of 0 bases from V and 11 bases from J, the junction contained 10 bases not matched to a gene. The CDR3 spans 14 residues. The DNA of the CDR3 is TGTGCCAGCAGCTTGGAAGGGGGCGTCTCTTTGGCTTTCTTT. It specifies CASSLEGGVSLAFF.

The chain has TRBV23-1 and TRBJ1-1, with unresolved D. TRBV23-1 is noted as an ORF with a role that remains uncertain. CDR3 size: 15 residues. The V and J ends lost 0 bases and 5 bases respectively, with 13 bases between them. Here the CDR3 reads CASSQSCVRDTEAFF. The CDR3 DNA is TGCGCCAGCAGTCAATCGTGCGTTAGAGATACTGAAGCTTTCTTT.

The chain couples TRBV24-1 to TRBJ1-2; 7 nucleotides line up with TRBD1. The junction had 11 bases not matched to a gene; V was cut back by 5 bases and J by 3 bases. Per germline, CDR1 KGHDR and CDR2 SFDVKD. The CDR3 consists of 16 residues. The CDR3 loop reads CATSGPNLQGYYGYTF. CDR3 in DNA: TGTGCCACCAGTGGCCCGAACCTACAGGGGTACTATGGCTACACCTTC.

This clone has only one observation. CDR3 loop: CASSSRGGNEKLFF. CDR3 DNA: TGTGCCAGCAGTAGCCGAGGGGGTAATGAAAAACTGTTTTTT. The V call is TRBV2, the J call TRBJ1-4; D possibly corresponds to TRBD1 (6 bases). V was cut by 5 bases and J by 4 bases, with 11 bases left in between. The V gene's germline CDR1 is SNHLY and CDR2 FYNNEI. CDR3 length: 14 residues.

The chain is built from TRBV6-5 and TRBJ2-3; 7 bases map to TRBD2. Germline V gives CDR1 MNHEY, CDR2 SVGAGI. CDR3 length: 16 amino acids. Losses at the gene ends were 2 bases for V and 5 bases for J; bases not matched to a gene: 10. The CDR3: CASSYTHYQREDTQYF. For the CDR3, the DNA is TGTGCCAGCAGTTACACCCACTACCAGCGGGAAGATACGCAGTATTTT.

This clone was observed a single time. The chain uses TRBV10-2 and TRBJ2-3, with D hard to call. With 8 bases removed from V and 2 bases from J, the gap between germline ends came to 17 bases. Germline V gene lookup returns CDR1 WSHSY and CDR2 SAAADI. The CDR3 loop spans 15 amino acids. In DNA, the CDR3 is TGCGCCAGCGGCCCTCTTGCTTTGGTCACAGATACGCAGTATTTT. Translation gives CASGPLALVTDTQYF.

V usage is TRBV19 and J usage is TRBJ1-6, with D maybe TRBD1 (6 bases). V lost 4 bases to trimming and J lost 7 bases, with 14 bases between them. This CDR3 has 15 amino acids. The germline gives CDR1 LNHDA, CDR2 SQIVND (reference sequence). The CDR3 DNA reads TGTGCCAGTAGTAACGGACAGAGAGAGAATTCACCCCTCCACTTT. Amino acid sequence: CASSNGQRENSPLHF. The whole variable domain, filled in from reference TRBV19 and TRBJ1-6, reads DGGITQSPKYLFRKEGQNVTLSCEQNLNHDAMYWYRQDPGQGLRLIYYSQIVNDFQKGDIAEGYSVSREKKESFPLTVTSAQKNPTAFYLCASSNGQRENSPLHFGNGTRLTVT.

This sequence joins TRBV4-1 and TRBJ2-1; the D is unclear. From germline, CDR1 is MGHRA and CDR2 YSYEKL. The germline V and J ends were trimmed by 1 base and 7 bases, with 8 bases remaining between them. The CDR3 sequence is 13 residues long. The CDR3 loop is CASSQAGGNEQFF. The CDR3 DNA follows: TGCGCCAGCAGCCAAGCGGGTGGAAATGAGCAGTTCTTC.

The rearrangement uses TRBV6-6 and TRBJ2-3, with 12 positions matching TRBD2. This CDR3 spans 16 amino acids. Germline V lookup: CDR1 MNHNY, CDR2 SVGAGI (reference sequence). V lost 5 bases to trimming and J lost 4 bases; unmatched junction nucleotides: 7. The CDR3 nucleotides are TGTGCCAGCAGTCGAGGACTAGCGGGATCCCCAGATACGCAGTATTTT. Translation: CASSRGLAGSPDTQYF.

The chain combines TRBV6-2 or TRBV6-3 with TRBJ2-7; 7 bases match TRBD2. Trimming took 5 bases from V and 4 from J; bases not matched to a gene: 8. CDR1 is MNHEY, CDR2 SVGEGT, per germline. CDR3 length equals 14 residues. The CDR3 nucleotides read TGTGCCAGCAGTCATCCGGCTAGCGGTTACGAGCAGTACTTC. Amino acid sequence: CASSHPASGYEQYF.

For this clone: A read error is possible here, since a much larger clone lies one base away. This sequence joins TRBV7-2 and TRBJ1-6; 9 bases fit TRBD1. V lost 6 bases, J lost 7 bases, and 4 bases stayed unmatched. The CDR3 extends over 14 amino acids. In germline, CDR1 is SGHTA, CDR2 FQGNSA. CDR3 sequence: CASSSGTGNSPLHF. The CDR3 DNA reads as TGTGCCAGCAGTTCCGGGACAGGGAATTCACCCCTCCACTTT.

This clone was seen a single time. The chain has TRBV4-1 and TRBJ2-3; perhaps TRBD2 as D (5 bases). The V and J ends lost 1 base and 6 bases respectively, with 17 bases between them. The CDR3 sequence is 16 residues long. Germline V lookup: CDR1 MGHRA, CDR2 YSYEKL. CDR3 nucleotides: TGCGCCAGCAGCCAAGGTCCGGCAGCGGATGGGGATACGCAGTATTTT. Translation gives CASSQGPAADGDTQYF.

The chain joins TRBV7-2 to TRBJ2-2; TRBD2 agrees at 8 bases. Germline V CDR1 and CDR2: SGHTA, FQGNSA. The CDR3 sequence is 15 residues long. V was pared by 4 bases and J by 4 bases, with 5 bases of the junction left unmatched. CDR3 region: CASSSGGRVTGELFF. For the CDR3, the DNA is TGTGCCAGCAGCTCGGGGGGGCGGGTCACCGGGGAGCTGTTTTTT. The complete variable domain, with remaining parts taken from reference TRBV7-2 and TRBJ2-2, reads GAGVSQSPSNKVTEKGKDVELRCDPISGHTALYWYRQSLGQGLEFLIYFQGNSAPDKSGLPSDRFSAERTGGSVSTLTIQRTQQEDSAVYLCASSSGGRVTGELFFGEGSRLTVL.

V usage is TRBV6-1 and J usage is TRBJ2-1; tentative D call: TRBD1 (5 bases). Germline CDR1 MNHNS, CDR2 SASEGT. V was trimmed by 2 bases and J by 3 bases, leaving 14 bases between them. This CDR3 is built from 16 residues. CDR3: CASSEQPGLSYNEQFF. The CDR3 DNA sequence: TGTGCCAGCAGTGAACAGCCAGGGCTTAGCTACAATGAGCAGTTCTTC.

This clone was seen more than once but under ten times. This chain connects TRBV6-1 to TRBJ2-3; 8 nucleotides line up with TRBD2. The CDR3 is 13 amino acids. Germline CDR1 is MNHNS and CDR2 is SASEGT. J was trimmed by 8 bases and V by 1 base; bases with no gene match: 2. The CDR3 spells CASSEVGGGTQYF. DNA for the CDR3: TGTGCCAGCAGTGAAGTCGGGGGGGGTACGCAGTATTTT.

This chain links TRBV7-2 with TRBJ2-1, with 13 bases matching TRBD2. With 6 bases clipped from V and 4 bases from J, the junction kept 6 bases outside the gene matches. Germline V CDR1 and CDR2: SGHTA, FQGNSA. The CDR3 spans 16 residues. In DNA form, the CDR3 reads TGTGCCAGCAGGTTAACACTAGCGGGGGGGTACAATGAGCAGTTCTTC. This sequence encodes CASRLTLAGGYNEQFF. Looking up the rest from reference TRBV7-2 and TRBJ2-1 gives the full variable domain: GAGVSQSPSNKVTEKGKDVELRCDPISGHTALYWYRQSLGQGLEFLIYFQGNSAPDKSGLPSDRFSAERTGGSVSTLTIQRTQQEDSAVYLCASRLTLAGGYNEQFFGPGTRLTVL.

This clone was found once. The rearrangement links TRBV5-1 to TRBJ2-2; possible D gene TRBD1, 5 bases. The CDR3 length is 15 residues. The V end was cut by 4 bases, the J end by 3 bases, with 13 bases between. Germline CDR1 and CDR2: SGHRS and YFSETQ. The CDR3 here is CASSEGDGDTGELFF. CDR3 sequence (DNA): TGCGCCAGCAGCGAAGGGGATGGGGACACCGGGGAGCTGTTTTTT.

The rearrangement joins TRBV6-6 to TRBJ1-2, with D possibly matching TRBD1 (5 bases). Germline CDR1 reads MNHNY; CDR2 reads SVGAGI (reference sequence). The CDR3 loop spans 16 amino acids. Trimming cost V 3 bases and J 2 bases, with 16 bases left between them. CDR3 sequence (DNA): TGTGCCAGCAGTTATACACATGACAGTTTAAACTATGGCTACACCTTC. Translated: CASSYTHDSLNYGYTF.

This rearrangement joins TRBV28 to TRBJ2-3; 11 nucleotides match TRBD2. After removal of 4 bases from V and 0 bases from J, the junction contained 9 bases not matched to a gene. The CDR3 is 18 residues long. Germline V gene sequence: CDR1 MDHEN, CDR2 SYDVKM. CDR3 DNA sequence: TGTGCCAGCAGTTCGGGACTAGCGGATAGGCTCAGCACAGATACGCAGTATTTT. It codes for CASSSGLADRLSTDTQYF. The variable domain in full, with the rest retrieved from reference TRBV28 and TRBJ2-3, is DVKVTQSSRYLVKRTGEKVFLECVQDMDHENMFWYRQDPGLGLRLIYFSYDVKMKEKGDIPEGYSVSREKKERFSLILESASTNQTSMYLCASSSGLADRLSTDTQYFGPGTRLTVL.

The chain combines TRBV28 with TRBJ2-7, with D perhaps TRBD2 (5 bases). The CDR3 covers 15 residues. Trimming pared 3 bases from V and 0 bases from J, leaving 12 bases between. Germline-derived CDR1 and CDR2 are MDHEN and SYDVKM. The CDR3 sequence is CASSFGGPSSYEQYF. The CDR3 nucleotides are TGTGCCAGCAGTTTCGGAGGCCCTAGCTCCTACGAGCAGTACTTC.

This chain joins TRBV28 and TRBJ2-7; tentatively, D is TRBD1 (7 bases). Between the trimmed V and J ends, which lost 4 bases and 5 bases, there was a span of 21 bases. The CDR3 is 16 residues long. Germline V CDR1 and CDR2: MDHEN, SYDVKM. The CDR3: CASSSWKSTGRNEQYF. Here the CDR3 DNA reads TGTGCCAGCAGTTCGTGGAAATCGACAGGGAGGAACGAGCAGTACTTC.